This T cell receptor beta chain was retrieved from a study of untreated major depressive disorder. Study outcomes and limitations: TRBV05-01 (Vbeta 5.1) usage was higher in CD4+ T cells of depressed patients than controls.

In the case of this clone: Antigen: not known.

CDR1 and CDR2 (germline): SGHNT, YYREEE (reference sequence). The CDR3 contains 14 residues. Trimming removed 4 bases from V and 2 bases from J, with 12 bases in between. TCRdb keeps only in-frame clones here, not all; method: immunoSEQ multiplex PCR. Of about 20,000 clones in the sample, about 90% were seen once. The V call is TRBV5-4, the J call TRBJ2-5, with a tentative D call TRBD1 (5 bases). Material: CD4+ T cells from PBMCs. The origin of this receptor is a woman aged 30 to 39 in good health. CDR3: CASSEARVQETQYF. The CDR3 DNA sequence: TGTGCCAGCAGCGAGGCCAGGGTGCAAGAGACCCAGTACTTC.